Included here is one T cell receptor beta chain sequence, with context. Its recognized antigen is unknown. Base qualities are not recorded, but no much larger clone differs from it by a single base. CD4+ T cells from unexposed donors were collected before the COVID-19 pandemic (2011-2018). The EasySep CD4+ T cell isolation kit was used to isolate CD4+ T cells once the cultures had run for roughly 10 days. Unexposed donor CD4+ T cells were tested for reactivity to SARS-CoV-2 S and N and four common cold coronavirus spike pools, as cell number allowed. Each well received two million PBMCs, cultured in IMDM supplemented with around 5% human AB serum and roughly 10 IU/ml IL-2. Half of the culture medium was replaced with fresh IL-2-containing medium on days 3 and 7. In general, triplicate replicate wells were used for every peptide culture condition. Leukapheresis product for the unexposed donors was purchased commercially. PBMCs were isolated from leukapheresis product or whole blood by Ficoll-Paque PLUS gradient centrifugation. PBMCs were either used fresh in the expansion assay or cryopreserved at -140 degrees C. The QIAamp Micro DNA Kit was used to extract genomic DNA from the CD4+ T cells.

This entry belongs to a study of CD4 T cells in relation to SARS-CoV-2 and coronaviruses (dated by TCRdb to about 2021). In terms of the full investigation: The ViraFEST assay cultured PBMCs with antigen for 10 days, then sequenced TCR beta CDR3s to find antigen-specific clonal expansions. The Adaptive Biotechnologies TCR-sequencing kit was used for samples from a few pre-COVID donors and for the naive versus memory experiments, whereas the other data were Illumina-based. A different, Illumina-based TCR-beta assay was used to sequence expansion assays from other donors in the study. An HIV-1 Nef peptide pool or a no-peptide culture served as the negative reference condition. Patient-derived lymphoblastoid cell lines were used to map the HLA restriction of shared crossreactive spike epitopes. At the level of individual TCR clonotypes, the study measured memory CD4+ T cell crossreactivity between SARS-CoV-2 spike protein and common cold coronavirus spike proteins. Broader findings and caveats from the paper: Because the crossreactivity analysis focused on spike protein, crossreactivity against other viral proteins was not assessed. In approximately 65% of donors, memory CD4+ clonotypes turned up that crossrecognized SARS-CoV-2 and at least one common cold coronavirus spike. Crossreactive clones showed significantly weaker SARS-CoV-2-driven expansion than monoreactive clones, consistent with antigenic imprinting. The study was constrained by small numbers of patients and of tested TCRs. Because no donor provided both pre-pandemic and post-infection samples, tracing the source of pre-existing responses was limited.

Library prep was done by the immunoSEQ multiplex PCR assay. On the study's bioinformatics: During preprocessing, nonproductive sequences were removed, along with CDR3s that did not begin with C, did not end with F or W, or were shorter than 7 amino acids. Antigen-specific clonotypes were called with the MANAFEST web app, based on expansion relative to reference and other culture wells. A clone was considered positive if the clone showed significant expansion compared with the reference culture in 2 of 3 replicate wells at an FDR below 0.05. To be called positive, a clone also had to show significant expansion compared with every other tandem well and an odds ratio greater than 5. After three terminal residues were trimmed from each end, CDR3 homology was quantified as pairwise Levenshtein distance using the stringdist R package. TCRdb's version of the immuneACCESS table is confined to in-frame rearrangements and falls short of the full clone set. An unresolved V gene accounts for under half of the shortfall where checked; the remainder is of unknown origin. V and J calls and clone size come straight from that table; D and trimming were deduced from the DNA. The sample table contains about 24,000 clones; only one count was recorded for roughly 73% of them. In total, the top ten clones hold less than 20% of the sample.

Looking up the germline V gene yields CDR1 SGHDT and CDR2 YYEEEE. V is cut back by 0 bases and J by 5 bases, with 12 bases in the junction unmatched. Taken from cysteine to phenylalanine, the CDR3 has 17 residues. Just the 51-base CDR3 DNA is kept, in frame starting at base 1. The sequenced sample was CD4+ T cells from PBMCs, cultured in vitro. The V and J segments used are TRBV5-6 and TRBJ2-5, with 8 bases matching TRBD2. The source of this sequence is a human donor in good health. The CDR3 in this case is CASSLEVRTSKMETQYF. The DNA sequence is given as TGTGCCAGCAGCTTGGAGGTCAGGACTAGCAAGATGGAGACCCAGTACTTC. Reference TRBV5-6 and TRBJ2-5 proteins supply the regions before and after the CDR3; the full variable domain is: DAGVTQSPTHLIKTRGQQVTLRCSPKSGHDTVSWYQQALGQGPQFIFQYYEEEERQRGNFPDRFSGHQFPNYSSELNVNALLLGDSALYLCASSLEVRTSKMETQYFGPGTRLLVL.